The clone carrying this T cell receptor (beta chain) came up a few times. Its specificity is unknown. Patients were ineligible given autoimmune disease history or systemic immunosuppression. Germline lookup yields CDR1 LNHDA and CDR2 SQIVND (reference sequence). The J segment lost 4 bases and the V segment lost 1 base, leaving 7 bases of the junction unmatched. This CDR3 has 15 amino acids. This record belongs to a study of OX40 agonist ivuxolimab in advanced cancers. Notes on the study in general: Clonal expansion was among the lowest in partial responders at 0.1-3.0 mg/kg, especially CD8+. Low normalized clonal expansion also occurred in some nonresponding patients. Not determined was the antigen specificity of the expanded peripheral T cells.

This table comes from immunoSEQ multiplex PCR, and its TCRdb copy is limited to in-frame clones, with some not included. The table has approximately 66,000 clones, less than 85% seen once. The source material was CD4+ or CD8+ T cells sorted from blood, sampled in a trial of the OX40 agonist ivuxolimab. The sequence derives from an adult with an advanced solid tumor such as melanoma, head and neck, liver or kidney cancer. The chain has TRBV19 and TRBJ2-7; 7 positions match TRBD1. CDR3 bases: TGTGCCAGTAGTATAGCACAGGGGTTGATGTACGAGCAGTACTTC. It is translated as CASSIAQGLMYEQYF.